This entry concerns a single T cell receptor (beta chain). This CDR3 is 15 amino acids long. The J segment lost 4 bases and the V segment lost 0 bases, leaving 6 bases of the junction unmatched. Germline V gene lookup returns CDR1 SGHRS and CDR2 YFSETQ. This specimen belongs to a study of OX40 agonist ivuxolimab in advanced cancers. Overall study context: From 23 to 79 years was the age range, with a mean of about 56 years, and around 84% were male.

Profiled with immunoSEQ multiplex PCR; TCRdb holds only in-frame clones, not every one. The sample lists more than 80,000 clones; 85% to 95% were seen once. Source: CD4+ or CD8+ T cells sorted from blood, taken in a trial of the OX40 agonist ivuxolimab. The TCR originated in an adult with an advanced solid tumor such as melanoma, head and neck, liver or kidney cancer. The rearrangement links TRBV5-1 to TRBJ1-1, with 7 bases aligning to TRBD1. CDR3 nucleotides: TGCGCCAGCAGCTTGGGGGGACCAGGGGGCACTGAAGCTTTCTTT. This sequence encodes CASSLGGPGGTEAFF.